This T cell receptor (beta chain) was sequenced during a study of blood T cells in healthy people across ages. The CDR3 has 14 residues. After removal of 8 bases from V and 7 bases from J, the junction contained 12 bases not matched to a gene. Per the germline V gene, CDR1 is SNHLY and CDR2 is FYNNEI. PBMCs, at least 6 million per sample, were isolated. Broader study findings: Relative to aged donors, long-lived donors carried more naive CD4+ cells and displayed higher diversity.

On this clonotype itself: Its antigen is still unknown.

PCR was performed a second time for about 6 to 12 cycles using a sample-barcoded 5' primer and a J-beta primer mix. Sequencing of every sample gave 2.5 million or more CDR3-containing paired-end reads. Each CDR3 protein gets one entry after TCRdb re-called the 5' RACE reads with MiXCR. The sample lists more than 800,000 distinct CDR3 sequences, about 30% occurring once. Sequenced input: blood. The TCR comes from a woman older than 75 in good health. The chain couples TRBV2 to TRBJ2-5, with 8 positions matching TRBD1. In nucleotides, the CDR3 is TGTGCCAGCCCTAGGACAGGGAGTGAGTGGACCCAGTACTTC. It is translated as CASPRTGSEWTQYF. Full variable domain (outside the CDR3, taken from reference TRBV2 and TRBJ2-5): EPEVTQTPSHQVTQMGQEVILRCVPISNHLYFYWYRQILGQKVEFLVSFYNNEISEKSEIFDDQFSVERPDGSNFTLKIRSTKLEDSAMYFCASPRTGSEWTQYFGPGTRLLVL.